Below are 15 T cell receptor beta chains sequenced from a single sample in a study of blood T cells in healthy people across ages. Next came a second PCR, run for about 7 to 12 cycles, which used a sample-barcoded 5' primer along with a J-beta primer mix. One entry per CDR3 protein results from TCRdb running MiXCR on the 5' RACE reads. This repertoire shows around 700,000 distinct CDR3 sequences, approximately 25% found once; its top ten account for roughly a tenth. The same sample was also studied in work on T cells of mothers and their children.

The sample was blood. The receptors here all came from a boy between 10 and 17 years old in good health.

The gene calls are TRBV7-2 and TRBJ2-3; D is perhaps TRBD1 (6 bases). Germline V gene data show CDR1 as SGHTA and CDR2 as FQGNSA. The CDR3 extends over 14 amino acids. V was clipped by 5 bases and J by 1 base, with 10 bases between them. CDR3 region: CASSPNRGTDTQYF. The CDR3 DNA sequence: TGTGCCAGCAGCCCGAACAGGGGCACAGATACGCAGTATTTT.

This chain links TRBV12-3 or TRBV12-4 with TRBJ2-1, with a weak D call TRBD1 (5 bases). V was shortened by 2 bases and J by 7 bases, with 15 bases between the two germline ends. CDR3 length: 15 residues. The CDR3 DNA sequence: TGTGCCAGCAGTTTACAGGGATCCTCGGTGAATGAGCAGTTCTTC. Its protein product is CASSLQGSSVNEQFF.

This clonotype was picked up a small number of times. The chain employs TRBV9 and TRBJ2-1; 10 nucleotides agree with TRBD2. Matching the DNA end better, TRBJ2-7 makes the J call doubtful. The CDR3 spans 16 residues. Germline loops: CDR1 SGDLS, CDR2 YYNGEE. For the CDR3, the DNA is TGTGCCAGCAGCGTTGGTCCAGCGGGGGGGCCCTACGAGCAGTACTTC. Residues: CASSVGPAGGPYEQYF.

The chain links TRBV18 to TRBJ2-3, with a tentative D call TRBD2 (6 bases). Germline lookup yields CDR1 KGHSH and CDR2 LQKENI. This CDR3 has 13 amino acids. The germline V and J ends were trimmed by 6 bases and 8 bases, with 15 bases remaining between them. The CDR3 DNA reads TGTGCCAGCTCGGAGGACCGGCGGGGTACGCAGTATTTT. Its translation: CASSEDRRGTQYF.

The chain employs TRBV28 and TRBJ1-1; 11 bases are shared with TRBD1. The length of the CDR3 is 16 residues. CDR1 is MDHEN and CDR2 is SYDVKM in the germline V gene. After removal of 1 base from V and 10 bases from J, the junction contained 11 bases not matched to a gene. The DNA for the CDR3 is TGTGCCAGCAGTTTATCGTCTCTGGACAGGGGGCTTGGAGCTTTCTTT. Translated, it gives CASSLSSLDRGLGAFF.

This clonotype was seen only a few times. A read error is possible here, since a much larger clone lies one base away. The CDR3 reads CASSHGYNPPLHF. CDR3 sequence (DNA): TGCGCCAGCAGCCATGGGTACAATCCACCCCTCCACTTT. The J gene is TRBJ1-6, the V gene TRBV4-3; no reliable D call. Looked up from germline, CDR1 is LGHNA and CDR2 is YSLEER. The CDR3 length is 13 residues. Trimming cost V 3 bases and J 11 bases, with 11 bases left between them.

The rearrangement uses TRBV4-2 and TRBJ2-6; maybe TRBD2 (6 bases). This CDR3 comprises 15 residues. The V end lost 4 bases, the J end lost 4 bases, and 11 bases lay between the germline ends. Germline V gene data show CDR1 as LGHNA and CDR2 as YNFKEQ. The CDR3 loop is CASSREGRGANVLTF. As DNA, the CDR3 is TGTGCCAGCAGCCGCGAGGGGAGGGGGGCCAACGTCCTGACTTTC.

This clonotype was seen a few times. V gene TRBV5-1 combines with J gene TRBJ2-3; D may correspond to TRBD1 or TRBD2 (5 bases each). The length of the CDR3 is 14 residues. V lost 0 bases and J lost 6, with 11 bases in between. The germline gives CDR1 SGHRS, CDR2 YFSETQ. CDR3 amino acids: CASSLGSWGDTQYF. For the CDR3, the DNA is TGCGCCAGCAGCTTGGGAAGCTGGGGGGATACGCAGTATTTT. The full variable domain, in which reference TRBV5-1 and TRBJ2-3 provide the parts outside the CDR3, is KAGVTQTPRYLIKTRGQQVTLSCSPISGHRSVSWYQQTPGQGLQFLFEYFSETQRNKGNFPGRFSGRQFSNSRSEMNVSTLELGDSALYLCASSLGSWGDTQYFGPGTRLTVL.

A few counts support this clonotype. The J gene is TRBJ2-5, the V gene TRBV6-2 or TRBV6-3; D is possibly TRBD2 (5 bases). This CDR3 spans 12 amino acids. The germline CDR1 and CDR2 sequences are MNHEY and SVGEGT. The germline V and J ends were trimmed by 8 bases and 2 bases, with 9 bases remaining between them. CDR3 coding DNA: TGTGCCAGCGAGGGTTGGCAAGAGACCCAGTACTTC. Residues: CASEGWQETQYF.

The rearrangement uses TRBV19 and TRBJ2-5; 9 nucleotides agree with TRBD1. Judging by the DNA end, TRBJ2-1 fits better; the J call may be wrong. The CDR3 has 12 residues. The germline V gene has CDR1 LNHDA and CDR2 SQIVND (reference sequence). CDR3 sequence (DNA): TGTGCCAGCAGTGGGACAGGGTATGAGCAGTTCTTC. Residues: CASSGTGYEQFF.

This clonotype appeared a few times. The J gene is TRBJ2-7, the V gene TRBV13; 9 nucleotides line up with TRBD1. V lost 2 bases, J lost 6 bases, and 5 bases stayed unmatched. The CDR3 consists of 14 residues. From germline, CDR1 is PRHDT and CDR2 FYEKMQ (reference sequence). As DNA, the CDR3 is TGTGCCAGCAGCTTAAGGGACAGGGAGTTCGAGCAGTACTTC. Encoded protein: CASSLRDREFEQYF.

In its sample, this clonotype was seen a few times. Germline and junction disagree at one end, which may indicate a read error. The genes are TRBV29-1 and TRBJ1-1; a possible D gene is TRBD1 (6 bases). Per germline, CDR1 SQVTM and CDR2 ANQGSEA. The CDR3 length is 10 residues. The CDR3 nucleotides read TGCAGCGTGGAAGGACAGGAAGCTTTCTTT. This translates into CSVEGQEAFF.

This clonotype was seen only a few times. V and J are TRBV7-9 and TRBJ2-5; D is perhaps TRBD1 (7 bases). CDR1 and CDR2 (germline): SEHNR, FQNEAQ (reference sequence). V was shortened by 2 bases and J by 5 bases, with 18 bases between the two germline ends. The CDR3 consists of 16 residues. CDR3 sequence (DNA): TGTGCCAGCAGCTTAAACCCCCAGGGGGGCTACGAGACCCAGTACTTC. Translated: CASSLNPQGGYETQYF.

This chain uses TRBV7-9 with TRBJ1-3; D ambiguous. V was shortened by 6 bases and J by 4 bases, with 22 bases between the two germline ends. The CDR3 has 17 amino acids. Germline V lookup: CDR1 SEHNR, CDR2 FQNEAQ (reference sequence). The CDR3, as DNA: TGTGCCAGCAGACCTCCATACAGACGCAGTAGAGGAAACACCATATATTTT. This translates into CASRPPYRRSRGNTIYF.

The V and J genes are TRBV7-2 and TRBJ1-2; TRBD1 matches 9 bases. Germline CDR1 is SGHTA and CDR2 is FQGNSA. The CDR3 covers 14 residues. The V gene end was trimmed by 5 bases and the J gene end by 5 bases; junction bases not matched to a gene: 6. CDR3 sequence (DNA): TGTGCCAGCAGCCCGGGACAGGGTGGTTATGGCTACACCTTC. Amino acids: CASSPGQGGYGYTF.